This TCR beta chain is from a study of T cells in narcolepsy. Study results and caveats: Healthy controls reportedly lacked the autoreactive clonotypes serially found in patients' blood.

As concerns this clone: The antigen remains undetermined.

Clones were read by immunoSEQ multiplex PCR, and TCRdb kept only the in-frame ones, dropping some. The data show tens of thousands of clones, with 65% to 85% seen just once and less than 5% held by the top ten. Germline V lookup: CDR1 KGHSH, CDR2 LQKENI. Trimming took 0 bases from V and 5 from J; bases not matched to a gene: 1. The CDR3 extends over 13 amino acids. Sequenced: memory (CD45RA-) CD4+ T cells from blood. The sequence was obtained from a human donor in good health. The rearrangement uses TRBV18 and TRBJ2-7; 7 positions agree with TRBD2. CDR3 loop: CASSPPGGDEQYF. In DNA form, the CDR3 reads TGTGCCAGCTCACCACCGGGGGGGGACGAGCAGTACTTC.